This T cell receptor beta chain was obtained from a study of CD8+ T cells in alopecia areata. In the study overall: Each day, treated patients took oral tofacitinib twice, at 5 to 10 mg per dose. Patients remained on tofacitinib for 6 to 18 months and then went 6 months without it. Study-wide results and limits: Scalp and blood retained many expanded lesional clones during tofacitinib.

The treatment is: oral pan-JAK inhibitor, 5-10 mg twice daily. Researchers took lesional scalp punch biopsies and peripheral blood from people who were alopecia areata patients. The germline CDR1 and CDR2 sequences are SGHTA and FQGNSA. CDR3 length equals 14 residues. V was cut by 1 base and J by 3 bases, with 9 bases left in between. Following RNA extraction, reverse transcription yielded cDNA that acted as the sequencing template. The table came from immunoSEQ multiplex PCR; TCRdb's copy has only in-frame clones and leaves some out. The sample carries roughly 92,000 clones, around three quarters recorded once. In the case of this clone: Its antigen is as yet unknown.

Sequenced here: CD8+ T cells sorted from blood, sampled at week 44, from a patient treated with tofacitinib. This TCR was recovered from a human donor with alopecia areata. The chain couples TRBV7-2 to TRBJ1-2; no definite D call. DNA for the CDR3: TGTGCCAGCAGCTTAGAAGACCGATACTATGGCTACACCTTC. This encodes CASSLEDRYYGYTF.